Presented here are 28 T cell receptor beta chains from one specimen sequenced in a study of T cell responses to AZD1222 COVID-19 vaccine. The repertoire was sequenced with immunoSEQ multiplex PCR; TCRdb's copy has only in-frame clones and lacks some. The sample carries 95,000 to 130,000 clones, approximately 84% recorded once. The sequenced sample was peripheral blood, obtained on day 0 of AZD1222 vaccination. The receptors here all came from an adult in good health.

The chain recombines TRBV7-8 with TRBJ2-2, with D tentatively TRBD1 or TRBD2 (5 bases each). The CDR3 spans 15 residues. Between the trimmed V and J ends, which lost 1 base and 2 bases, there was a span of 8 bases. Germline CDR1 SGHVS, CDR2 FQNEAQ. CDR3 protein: CASSLGGTNTGELFF. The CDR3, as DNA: TGTGCCAGCAGCTTAGGGGGGACCAACACCGGGGAGCTGTTTTTT.

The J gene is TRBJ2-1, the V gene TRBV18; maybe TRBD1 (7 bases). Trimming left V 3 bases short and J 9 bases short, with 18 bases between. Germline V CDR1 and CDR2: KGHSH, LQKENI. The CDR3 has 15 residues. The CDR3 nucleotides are TGTGCCAGCTCACCTCAGGGGGACTCTATGGCTGAGCAGTTCTTC. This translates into CASSPQGDSMAEQFF.

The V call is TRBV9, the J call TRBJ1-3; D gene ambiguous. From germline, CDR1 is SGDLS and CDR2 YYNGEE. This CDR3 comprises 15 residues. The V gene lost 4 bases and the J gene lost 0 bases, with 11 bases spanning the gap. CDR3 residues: CASSLADSSGNTIYF. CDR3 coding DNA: TGTGCCAGCAGCCTAGCGGATAGCTCTGGAAACACCATATATTTT.

The chain's CDR3 is CASSHKDSIYGYTF. CDR3 nucleotides: TGTGCCAGCTCACATAAGGACAGTATCTATGGCTACACCTTC. V gene TRBV18 combines with J gene TRBJ1-2, with D maybe TRBD1 (6 bases). There are 14 residues in the CDR3. V shed 4 bases and J shed 4 bases, with 13 bases lying between them. Per germline, CDR1 KGHSH and CDR2 LQKENI.

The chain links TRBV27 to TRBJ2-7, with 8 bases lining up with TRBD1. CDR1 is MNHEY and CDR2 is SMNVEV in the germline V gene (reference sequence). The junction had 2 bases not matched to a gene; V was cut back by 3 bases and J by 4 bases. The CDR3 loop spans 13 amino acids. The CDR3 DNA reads TGTGCCAGCAGTTTCGGACAGGGATACGAGCAGTACTTC. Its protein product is CASSFGQGYEQYF.

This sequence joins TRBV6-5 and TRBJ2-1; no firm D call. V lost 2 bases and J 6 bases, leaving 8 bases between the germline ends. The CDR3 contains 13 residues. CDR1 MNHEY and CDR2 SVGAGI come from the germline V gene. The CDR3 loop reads CASSYGVPNEQFF. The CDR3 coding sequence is TGTGCCAGCAGTTACGGGGTGCCCAATGAGCAGTTCTTC.

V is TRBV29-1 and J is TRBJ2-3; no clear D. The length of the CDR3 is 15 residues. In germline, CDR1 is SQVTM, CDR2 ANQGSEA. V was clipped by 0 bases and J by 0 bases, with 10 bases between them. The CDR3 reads CSVEDPNSSTDTQYF. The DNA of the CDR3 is TGCAGCGTTGAAGATCCGAATTCTAGCACAGATACGCAGTATTTT.

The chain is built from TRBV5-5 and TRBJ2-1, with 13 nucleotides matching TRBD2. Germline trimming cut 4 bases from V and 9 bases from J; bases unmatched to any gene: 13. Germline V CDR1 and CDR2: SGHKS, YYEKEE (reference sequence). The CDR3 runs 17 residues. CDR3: CASSIRSGLAGLGEQFF. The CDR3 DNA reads TGTGCCAGCAGCATCCGTTCGGGACTAGCGGGATTAGGTGAGCAGTTCTTC.

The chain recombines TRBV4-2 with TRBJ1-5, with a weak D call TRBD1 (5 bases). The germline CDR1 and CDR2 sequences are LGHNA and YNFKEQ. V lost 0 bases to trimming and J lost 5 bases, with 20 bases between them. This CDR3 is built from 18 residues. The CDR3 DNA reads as TGTGCCAGCAGCCAAGAGGAGGCGCGGGACGCGCCCTATCAGCCCCAGCATTTT. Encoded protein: CASSQEEARDAPYQPQHF.

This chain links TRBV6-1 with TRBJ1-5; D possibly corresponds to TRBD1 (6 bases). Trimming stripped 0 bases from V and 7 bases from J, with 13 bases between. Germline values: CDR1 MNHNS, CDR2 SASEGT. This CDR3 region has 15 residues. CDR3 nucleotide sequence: TGTGCCAGCAGTGAAGCGGAAGGGGGGCGACAGCCCCAGCATTTT. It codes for CASSEAEGGRQPQHF.

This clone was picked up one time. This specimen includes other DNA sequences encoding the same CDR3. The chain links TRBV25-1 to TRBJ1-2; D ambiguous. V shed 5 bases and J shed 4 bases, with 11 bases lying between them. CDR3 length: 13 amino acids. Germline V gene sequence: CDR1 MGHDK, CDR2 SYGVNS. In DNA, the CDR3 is TGTGCCAGCAGTCTTGGAGGATCCTATGGCTACACCTTC. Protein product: CASSLGGSYGYTF.

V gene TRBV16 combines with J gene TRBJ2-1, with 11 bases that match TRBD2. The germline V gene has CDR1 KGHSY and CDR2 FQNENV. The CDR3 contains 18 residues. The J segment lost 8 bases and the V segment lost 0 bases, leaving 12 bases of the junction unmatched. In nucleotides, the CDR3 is TGTGCCAGCAGCCAATCCATGATAGCGGGAGGGCAAGAAGATGAGCAGTTCTTC. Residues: CASSQSMIAGGQEDEQFF.

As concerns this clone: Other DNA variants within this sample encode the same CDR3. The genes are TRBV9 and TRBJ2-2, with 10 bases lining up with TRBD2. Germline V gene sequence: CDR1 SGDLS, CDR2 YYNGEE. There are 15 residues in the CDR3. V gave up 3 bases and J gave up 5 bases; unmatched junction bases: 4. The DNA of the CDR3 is TGTGCCAGCAGCGGGACTAGCGGACGAACCGGGGAGCTGTTTTTT. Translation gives CASSGTSGRTGELFF.

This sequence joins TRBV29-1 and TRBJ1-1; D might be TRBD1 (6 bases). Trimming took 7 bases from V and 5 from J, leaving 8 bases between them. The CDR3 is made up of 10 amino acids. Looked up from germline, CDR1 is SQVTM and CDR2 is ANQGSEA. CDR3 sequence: CSGGQTEAFF. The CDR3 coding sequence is TGCAGCGGAGGACAGACTGAAGCTTTCTTT.

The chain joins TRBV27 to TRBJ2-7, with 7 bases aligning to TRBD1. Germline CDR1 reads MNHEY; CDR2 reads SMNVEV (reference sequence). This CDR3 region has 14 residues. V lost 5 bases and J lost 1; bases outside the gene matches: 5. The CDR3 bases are TGTGCCAGCAGTCCCGACAGGGTGTCCTACGAGCAGTACTTC. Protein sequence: CASSPDRVSYEQYF.

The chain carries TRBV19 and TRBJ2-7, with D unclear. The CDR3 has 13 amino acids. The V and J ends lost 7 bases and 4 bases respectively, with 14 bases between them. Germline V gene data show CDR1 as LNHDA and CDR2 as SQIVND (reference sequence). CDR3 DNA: TGTGCCAGTACCTCGGCTAGGAGTTACGAGCAGTACTTC. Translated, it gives CASTSARSYEQYF.

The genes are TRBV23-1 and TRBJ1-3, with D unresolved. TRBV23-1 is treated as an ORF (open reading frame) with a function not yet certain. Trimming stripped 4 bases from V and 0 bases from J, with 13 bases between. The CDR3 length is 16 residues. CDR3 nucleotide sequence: TGCGCCAGCAGTCGGGCGGTCTTCTTCTCTGGAAACACCATATATTTT. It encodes CASSRAVFFSGNTIYF.

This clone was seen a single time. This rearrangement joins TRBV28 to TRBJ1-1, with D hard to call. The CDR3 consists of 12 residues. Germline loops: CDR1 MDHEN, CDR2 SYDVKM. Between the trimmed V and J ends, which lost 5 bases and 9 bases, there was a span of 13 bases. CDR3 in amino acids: CASSDSRDKAFF. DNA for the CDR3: TGTGCCAGCAGTGATTCCCGAGACAAAGCTTTCTTT. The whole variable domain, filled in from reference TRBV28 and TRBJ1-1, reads DVKVTQSSRYLVKRTGEKVFLECVQDMDHENMFWYRQDPGLGLRLIYFSYDVKMKEKGDIPEGYSVSREKKERFSLILESASTNQTSMYLCASSDSRDKAFFGQGTRLTVV.

CDR3 in amino acids: CASSRQGASLYTF. The DNA for the CDR3 is TGTGCCAGCAGTAGGCAGGGGGCGTCCCTCTACACCTTC. The chain recombines TRBV28 with TRBJ1-2; TRBD1 aligns across 8 bases. V dropped 5 bases and J dropped 10; count of bases not matched to a gene: 9. From germline, CDR1 is MDHEN and CDR2 SYDVKM. CDR3 length: 13 amino acids.

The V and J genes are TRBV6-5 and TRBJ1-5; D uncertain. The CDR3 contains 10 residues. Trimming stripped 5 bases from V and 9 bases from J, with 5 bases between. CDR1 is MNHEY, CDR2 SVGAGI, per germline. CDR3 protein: CASSTRPQHF. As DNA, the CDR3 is TGTGCCAGCAGTACCCGGCCCCAGCATTTT.

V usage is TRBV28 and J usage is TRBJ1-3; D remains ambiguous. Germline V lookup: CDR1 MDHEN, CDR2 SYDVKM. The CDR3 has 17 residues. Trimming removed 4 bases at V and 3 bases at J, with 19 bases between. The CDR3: CASSSAGSGSHGNTIYF. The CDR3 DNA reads TGTGCCAGCAGTTCAGCGGGATCCGGATCGCATGGAAACACCATATATTTT.

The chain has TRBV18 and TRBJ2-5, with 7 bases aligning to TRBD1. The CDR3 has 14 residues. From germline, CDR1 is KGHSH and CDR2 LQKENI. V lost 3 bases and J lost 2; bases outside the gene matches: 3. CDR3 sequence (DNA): TGTGCCAGCTCACCCCCGGGACAGCAAGAGACCCAGTACTTC. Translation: CASSPPGQQETQYF.

CDR3 sequence reads: CSVEDWWGAENTIYF. The CDR3 DNA reads as TGCAGCGTTGAAGATTGGTGGGGGGCAGAAAACACCATATATTTT. The chain is built from TRBV29-1 and TRBJ1-3, with D possibly TRBD1 on 6 matching bases. V was shortened by 0 bases and J by 6 bases, with 15 bases between the two germline ends. The CDR3 spans 15 residues. Germline assignment: CDR1 SQVTM and CDR2 ANQGSEA.

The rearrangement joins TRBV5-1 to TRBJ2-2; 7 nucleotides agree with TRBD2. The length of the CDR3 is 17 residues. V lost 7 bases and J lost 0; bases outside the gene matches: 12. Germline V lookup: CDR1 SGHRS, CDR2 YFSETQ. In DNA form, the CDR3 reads TGCGCCAGCGGCCGAAGTAGCGGGCCTACGAACACCGGGGAGCTGTTTTTT. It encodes CASGRSSGPTNTGELFF.

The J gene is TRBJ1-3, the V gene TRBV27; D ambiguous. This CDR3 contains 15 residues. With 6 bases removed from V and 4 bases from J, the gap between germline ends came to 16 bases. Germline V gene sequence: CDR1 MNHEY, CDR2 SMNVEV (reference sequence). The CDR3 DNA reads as TGTGCCAGCAGGATTACCAGCTTGGAAGGAAACACCATATATTTT. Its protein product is CASRITSLEGNTIYF.

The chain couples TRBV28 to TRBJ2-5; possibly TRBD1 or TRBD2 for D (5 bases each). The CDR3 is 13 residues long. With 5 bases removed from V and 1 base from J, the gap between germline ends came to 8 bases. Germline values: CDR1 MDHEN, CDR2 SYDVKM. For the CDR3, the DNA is TGTGCCAGCAGTCTTGGGGGCCAAGAGACCCAGTACTTC. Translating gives CASSLGGQETQYF.

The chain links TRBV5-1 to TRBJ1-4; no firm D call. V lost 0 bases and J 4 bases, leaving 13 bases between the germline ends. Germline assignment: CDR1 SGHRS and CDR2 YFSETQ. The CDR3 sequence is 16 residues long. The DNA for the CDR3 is TGCGCCAGCAGCTTGGCCGTAGGCGGAAATAATGAAAAACTGTTTTTT. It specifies CASSLAVGGNNEKLFF.

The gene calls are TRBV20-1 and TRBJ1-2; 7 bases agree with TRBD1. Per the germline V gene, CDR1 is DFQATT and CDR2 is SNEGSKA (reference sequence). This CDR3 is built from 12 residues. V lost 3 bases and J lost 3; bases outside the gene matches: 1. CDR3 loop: CSASTGDYGYTF. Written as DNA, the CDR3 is TGCAGTGCTAGTACAGGGGACTATGGCTACACCTTC.